The next 12 T cell receptor beta chains were all read from a single sample in a study of T cell responses to AZD1222 COVID-19 vaccine. The table came from immunoSEQ multiplex PCR; TCRdb's copy has only in-frame clones and leaves some out. The repertoire holds some 170,000 clones, with less than 90% as singletons. This specimen was peripheral blood, taken on day 0 of AZD1222 vaccination. The origin of the receptors is an adult in good health.

The V and J genes are TRBV28 and TRBJ1-5; possibly TRBD1 for D (6 bases). V was pared by 6 bases and J by 7 bases, with 13 bases between. Germline-derived CDR1 and CDR2 are MDHEN and SYDVKM. This CDR3 has 13 amino acids. The CDR3 DNA is TGTGCCAGCAGCCCGAGACAGGCCCAGCCCCAGCATTTT. It codes for CASSPRQAQPQHF.

V and J are TRBV14 and TRBJ2-1; TRBD1 might be the D (5 bases). V lost 4 bases and J 2 bases, leaving 12 bases between the germline ends. The CDR3 spans 15 residues. Germline V gene lookup returns CDR1 SGHDN and CDR2 FVKESK. CDR3 bases: TGTGCCAGCAGCCGACCAGACAGTACCTACAATGAGCAGTTCTTC. This translates into CASSRPDSTYNEQFF.

The chain employs TRBV10-3 and TRBJ2-7; weak D call: TRBD2 (6 bases). V was trimmed by 4 bases and J by 9 bases, leaving 16 bases between them. Per germline, CDR1 ENHRY and CDR2 SYGVKD. The CDR3 is made up of 13 amino acids. The CDR3 spells CAISGEITGGQYV. The CDR3 DNA sequence: TGTGCCATCAGTGGCGAGATAACCGGGGGGCAGTACGTC.

This chain joins TRBV28 and TRBJ1-4, with D uncertain. Looked up from germline, CDR1 is MDHEN and CDR2 is SYDVKM. The V end was cut by 3 bases, the J end by 8 bases, with 13 bases between. The CDR3 is 14 residues long. CDR3 protein: CASSFGSWEEKLFF. The DNA for the CDR3 is TGTGCCAGCAGTTTCGGCAGTTGGGAGGAAAAACTGTTTTTT.

J is TRBJ2-2 and V is TRBV14; 10 bases are a match to TRBD2. This CDR3 is built from 15 residues. V was clipped by 4 bases and J by 1 base; unmatched bases: 0. The germline V gene has CDR1 SGHDN and CDR2 FVKESK. The CDR3, as DNA: TGTGCCAGCAGCCGACTAGCGGGGAACACCGGGGAGCTGTTTTTT. This gives the protein CASSRLAGNTGELFF.

This clone has only one observation. This chain joins TRBV28 and TRBJ1-2; D is possibly TRBD1 (6 bases). This CDR3 contains 14 residues. Germline V gene data show CDR1 as MDHEN and CDR2 as SYDVKM. V lost 2 bases, J lost 4 bases, and 11 bases lay in between. CDR3 DNA sequence: TGTGCCAGCAGTTTAGGGGGGCTGGGCTATGGCTACACCTTC. It yields the protein CASSLGGLGYGYTF.

The chain has TRBV5-1 and TRBJ1-5; D is uncertain. From germline, CDR1 is SGHRS and CDR2 YFSETQ. Trimming pared 0 bases from V and 4 bases from J, leaving 8 bases between. The CDR3 has 14 residues. CDR3 nucleotides: TGCGCCAGCAGCTTGGGCCAGGATAATCAGCCCCAGCATTTT. It specifies CASSLGQDNQPQHF.

CDR3 sequence: CASSDSVGNTQYF. The CDR3, as DNA: TGTGCCAGCAGTGACTCGGTCGGGAATACGCAGTATTTT. The chain has TRBV6-4 and TRBJ2-3; D is possibly TRBD2 (5 bases). Per germline, CDR1 MRHNA and CDR2 SNTAGT. The CDR3 totals 13 residues. V lost 0 bases, J lost 7 bases, and 8 bases lay in between.

This clone was seen a few times. This chain uses TRBV5-1 with TRBJ2-7, with D possibly matching TRBD1 (5 bases). Germline CDR1 is SGHRS and CDR2 is YFSETQ. Deletions cut 0 bases from V and 5 bases from J, with 15 bases between. This CDR3 region has 15 residues. In DNA, the CDR3 is TGCGCCAGCAGCTTGGCCCCAGGCAGGGTGGACGAGCAGTACTTC. This gives the protein CASSLAPGRVDEQYF.

This clone has only one observation. CDR3 protein: CASSLEEGYSNYGYTF. CDR3 sequence (DNA): TGTGCCAGCTCACTAGAAGAGGGGTACTCGAACTATGGCTACACCTTC. The rearrangement joins TRBV18 to TRBJ1-2; maybe TRBD1 (5 bases). The CDR3 covers 16 residues. The V end lost 4 bases, the J end lost 2 bases, and 17 bases lay between the germline ends. Looked up from germline, CDR1 is KGHSH and CDR2 is LQKENI.

The chain employs TRBV27 and TRBJ1-1, with TRBD1 matching 8 bases. This CDR3 has 13 amino acids. Germline CDR1 and CDR2: MNHEY and SMNVEV (reference sequence). Losses at the gene ends were 7 bases for V and 4 bases for J; bases not matched to a gene: 5. The CDR3 region has the DNA TGTGCCAGCACTCGACAGGGGTCCACTGAAGCTTTCTTT. Protein sequence: CASTRQGSTEAFF.

This clone came up once. The DNA for the CDR3 is TGTGCCATCAGTGTCCTGGGTGGGGCGGTCCAAGAGACCCAGTACTTC. It is translated as CAISVLGGAVQETQYF. This rearrangement joins TRBV10-3 to TRBJ2-5, with D perhaps matching TRBD1 (5 bases). The CDR3 runs to 16 residues. V gave up 4 bases and J gave up 1 base, with 16 bases separating them. Germline-derived CDR1 and CDR2 are ENHRY and SYGVKD.